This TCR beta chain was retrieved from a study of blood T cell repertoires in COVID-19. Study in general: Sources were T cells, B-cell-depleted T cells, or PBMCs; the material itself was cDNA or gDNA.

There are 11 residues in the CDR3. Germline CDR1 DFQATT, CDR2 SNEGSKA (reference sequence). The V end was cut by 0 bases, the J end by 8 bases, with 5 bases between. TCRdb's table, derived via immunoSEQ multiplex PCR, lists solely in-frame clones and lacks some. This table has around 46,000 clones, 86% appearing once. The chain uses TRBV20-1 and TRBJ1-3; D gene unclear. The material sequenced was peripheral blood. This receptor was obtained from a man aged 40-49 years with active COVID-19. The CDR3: CSAREADTIYF. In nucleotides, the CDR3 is TGCAGTGCTAGAGAGGCGGACACCATATATTTT.